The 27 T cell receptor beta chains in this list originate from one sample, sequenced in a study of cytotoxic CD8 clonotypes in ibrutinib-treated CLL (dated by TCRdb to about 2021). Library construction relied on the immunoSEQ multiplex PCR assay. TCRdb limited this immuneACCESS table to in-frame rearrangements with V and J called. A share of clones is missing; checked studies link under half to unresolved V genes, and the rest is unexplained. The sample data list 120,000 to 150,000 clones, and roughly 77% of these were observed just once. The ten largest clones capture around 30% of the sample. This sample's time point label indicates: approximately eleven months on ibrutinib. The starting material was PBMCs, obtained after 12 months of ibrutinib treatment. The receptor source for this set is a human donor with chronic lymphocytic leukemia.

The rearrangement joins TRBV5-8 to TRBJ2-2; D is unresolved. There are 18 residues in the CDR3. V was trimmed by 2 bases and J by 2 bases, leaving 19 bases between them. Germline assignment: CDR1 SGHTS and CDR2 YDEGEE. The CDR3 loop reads CASSFPAGLTFNTGELFF. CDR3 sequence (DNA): TGTGCCAGCAGCTTTCCTGCTGGGCTTACTTTCAACACCGGGGAGCTGTTTTTT.

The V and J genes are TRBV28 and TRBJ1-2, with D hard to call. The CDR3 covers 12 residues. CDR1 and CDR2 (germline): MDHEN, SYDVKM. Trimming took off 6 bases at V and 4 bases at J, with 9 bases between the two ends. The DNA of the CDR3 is TGTGCCAGCAGGTTACTGAGCTATGGCTACACCTTC. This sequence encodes CASRLLSYGYTF.

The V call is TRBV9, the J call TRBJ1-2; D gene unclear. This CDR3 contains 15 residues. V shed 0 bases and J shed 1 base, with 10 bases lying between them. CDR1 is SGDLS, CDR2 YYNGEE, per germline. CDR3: CASSVVREFNYGYTF. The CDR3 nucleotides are TGTGCCAGCAGCGTAGTTCGGGAGTTTAACTATGGCTACACCTTC.

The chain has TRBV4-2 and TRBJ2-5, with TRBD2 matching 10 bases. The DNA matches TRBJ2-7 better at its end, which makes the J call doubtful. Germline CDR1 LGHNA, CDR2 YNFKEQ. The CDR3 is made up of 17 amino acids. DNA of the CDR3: TGTGCCAGCAGCCAAGATGGGAGCGGGGGGGAGTTCTACGAGCAGTACTTC. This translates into CASSQDGSGGEFYEQYF.

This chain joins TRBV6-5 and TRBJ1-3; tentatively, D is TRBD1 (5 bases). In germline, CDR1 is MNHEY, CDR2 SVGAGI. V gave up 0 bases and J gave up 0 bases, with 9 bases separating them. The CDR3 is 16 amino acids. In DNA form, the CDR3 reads TGTGCCAGCAGTTACTCGAGAGGGACCTCTGGAAACACCATATATTTT. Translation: CASSYSRGTSGNTIYF.

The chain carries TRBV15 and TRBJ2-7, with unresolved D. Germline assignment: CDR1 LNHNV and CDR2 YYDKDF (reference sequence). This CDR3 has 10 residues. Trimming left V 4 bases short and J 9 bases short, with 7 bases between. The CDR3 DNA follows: TGTGCCACCAGCACCTGCCGGCAGTACTTC. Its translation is CATSTCRQYF.

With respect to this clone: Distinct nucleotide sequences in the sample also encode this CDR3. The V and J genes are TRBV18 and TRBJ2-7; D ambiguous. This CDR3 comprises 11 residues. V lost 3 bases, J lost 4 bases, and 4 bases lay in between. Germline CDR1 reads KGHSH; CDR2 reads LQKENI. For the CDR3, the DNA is TGTGCCAGCTCACCTGATTACGAGCAGTACTTC. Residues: CASSPDYEQYF. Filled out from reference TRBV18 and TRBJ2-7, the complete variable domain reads NAGVMQNPRHLVRRRGQEARLRCSPMKGHSHVYWYRQLPEEGLKFMVYLQKENIIDESGMPKERFSAEFPKEGPSILRIQQVVRGDSAAYFCASSPDYEQYFGPGTRLTVT.

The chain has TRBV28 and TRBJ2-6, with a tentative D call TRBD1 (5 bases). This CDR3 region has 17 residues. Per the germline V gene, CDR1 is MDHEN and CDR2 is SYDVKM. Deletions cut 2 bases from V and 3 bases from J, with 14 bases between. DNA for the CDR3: TGTGCCAGCAGTTTAAAGGCAGGGCTGGTTGGGGCCAACGTCCTGACTTTC. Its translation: CASSLKAGLVGANVLTF.

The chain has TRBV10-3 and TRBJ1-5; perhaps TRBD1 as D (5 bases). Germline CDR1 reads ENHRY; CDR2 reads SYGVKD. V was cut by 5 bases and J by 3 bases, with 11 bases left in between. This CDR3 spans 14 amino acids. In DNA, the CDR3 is TGTGCCATCAGTCCGGGCAGGGACAATCAGCCCCAGCATTTT. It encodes CAISPGRDNQPQHF.

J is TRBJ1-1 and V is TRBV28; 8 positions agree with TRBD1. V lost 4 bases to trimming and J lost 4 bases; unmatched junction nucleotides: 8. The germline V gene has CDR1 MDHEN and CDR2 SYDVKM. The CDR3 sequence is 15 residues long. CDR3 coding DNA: TGTGCCAGCAGTTCCTTTTGGACAGGGACCACTGAAGCTTTCTTT. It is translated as CASSSFWTGTTEAFF.

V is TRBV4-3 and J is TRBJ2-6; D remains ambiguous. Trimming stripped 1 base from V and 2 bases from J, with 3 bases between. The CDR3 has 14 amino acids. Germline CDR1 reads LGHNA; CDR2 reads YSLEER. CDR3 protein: CASSQGAGANVLTF. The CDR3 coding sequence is TGCGCCAGCAGCCAAGGGGCTGGGGCCAACGTCCTGACTTTC.

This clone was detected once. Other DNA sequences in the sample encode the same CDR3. In nucleotides, the CDR3 is TGTGCCAGCAGCTTAGGTGGATATAGCAATCAGCCCCAGCATTTT. Translation gives CASSLGGYSNQPQHF. The chain has TRBV7-9 and TRBJ1-5; D is unclear. In germline, CDR1 is SEHNR, CDR2 FQNEAQ (reference sequence). CDR3 length: 15 amino acids. The germline V and J ends were trimmed by 1 base and 0 bases, with 7 bases remaining between them. The variable domain in full, with the rest retrieved from reference TRBV7-9 and TRBJ1-5, is DTGVSQNPRHKITKRGQNVTFRCDPISEHNRLYWYRQTLGQGPEFLTYFQNEAQLEKSRLLSDRFSAERPKGSFSTLEIQRTEQGDSAMYLCASSLGGYSNQPQHFGDGTRLSIL.

The CDR3 region has the DNA TGTGCCAGCAGCGTTAGCGGGATGATCTACAATGAGCAGTTCTTC. Its protein product is CASSVSGMIYNEQFF. This sequence joins TRBV9 and TRBJ2-1; 8 nucleotides align to TRBD2. After removal of 2 bases from V and 3 bases from J, the junction contained 4 bases not matched to a gene. The germline V gene has CDR1 SGDLS and CDR2 YYNGEE. This CDR3 has 15 amino acids.

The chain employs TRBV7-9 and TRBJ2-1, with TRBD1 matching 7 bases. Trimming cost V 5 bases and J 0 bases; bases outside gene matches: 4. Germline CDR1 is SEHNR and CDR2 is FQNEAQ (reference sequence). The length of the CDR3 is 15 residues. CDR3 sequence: CASSLGQASYNEQFF. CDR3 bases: TGTGCCAGCAGCCTAGGACAGGCCTCCTACAATGAGCAGTTCTTC. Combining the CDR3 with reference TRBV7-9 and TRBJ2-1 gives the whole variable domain DTGVSQNPRHKITKRGQNVTFRCDPISEHNRLYWYRQTLGQGPEFLTYFQNEAQLEKSRLLSDRFSAERPKGSFSTLEIQRTEQGDSAMYLCASSLGQASYNEQFFGPGTRLTVL.

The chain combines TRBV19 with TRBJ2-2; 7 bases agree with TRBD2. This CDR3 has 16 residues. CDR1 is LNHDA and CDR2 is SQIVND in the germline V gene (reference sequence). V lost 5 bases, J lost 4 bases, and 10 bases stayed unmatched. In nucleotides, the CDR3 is TGTGCCAGTAGTGGATCGGCGGGGGTCGTCACCGGGGAGCTGTTTTTT. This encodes CASSGSAGVVTGELFF.

CDR3 region: CASSSGGSTDTQYF. CDR3 DNA: TGTGCCAGCAGTTCGGGGGGTAGCACAGATACGCAGTATTTT. The chain couples TRBV28 to TRBJ2-3, with 7 nucleotides matching TRBD2. J was trimmed by 0 bases and V by 4 bases; bases with no gene match: 1. The length of the CDR3 is 14 residues. Germline assignment: CDR1 MDHEN and CDR2 SYDVKM.

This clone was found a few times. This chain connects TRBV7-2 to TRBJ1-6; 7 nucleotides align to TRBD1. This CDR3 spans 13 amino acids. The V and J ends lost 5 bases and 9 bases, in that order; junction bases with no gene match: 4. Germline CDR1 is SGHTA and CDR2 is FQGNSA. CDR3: CASSPDRSSPLHF. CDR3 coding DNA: TGTGCCAGCAGCCCGGACAGGTCTTCACCCCTCCACTTT.

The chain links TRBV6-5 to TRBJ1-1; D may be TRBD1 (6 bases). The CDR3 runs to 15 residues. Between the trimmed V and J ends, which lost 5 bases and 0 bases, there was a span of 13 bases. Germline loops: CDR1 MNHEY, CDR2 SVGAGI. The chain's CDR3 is CASSLWTAMNTEAFF. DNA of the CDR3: TGTGCCAGCAGTCTCTGGACAGCCATGAACACTGAAGCTTTCTTT.

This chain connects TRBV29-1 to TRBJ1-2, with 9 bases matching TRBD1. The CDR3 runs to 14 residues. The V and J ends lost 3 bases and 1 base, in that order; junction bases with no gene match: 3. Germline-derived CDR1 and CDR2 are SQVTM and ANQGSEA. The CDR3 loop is CSVDGQGINYGYTF. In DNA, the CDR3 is TGCAGCGTTGATGGACAGGGGATTAACTATGGCTACACCTTC.

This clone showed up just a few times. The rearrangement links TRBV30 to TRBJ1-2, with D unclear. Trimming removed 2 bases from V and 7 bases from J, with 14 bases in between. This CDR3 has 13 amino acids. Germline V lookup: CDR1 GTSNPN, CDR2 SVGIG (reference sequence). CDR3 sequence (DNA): TGTGCCTGGAGTCCGGGGAGTCGAAGTGGCTACACCTTC. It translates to CAWSPGSRSGYTF.

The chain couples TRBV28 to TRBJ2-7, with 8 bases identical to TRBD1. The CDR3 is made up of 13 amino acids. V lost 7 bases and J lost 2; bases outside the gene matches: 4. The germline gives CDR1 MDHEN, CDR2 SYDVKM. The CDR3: CASNSGGPYEQYF. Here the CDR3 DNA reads TGTGCCAGCAATTCAGGGGGCCCCTACGAGCAGTACTTC.

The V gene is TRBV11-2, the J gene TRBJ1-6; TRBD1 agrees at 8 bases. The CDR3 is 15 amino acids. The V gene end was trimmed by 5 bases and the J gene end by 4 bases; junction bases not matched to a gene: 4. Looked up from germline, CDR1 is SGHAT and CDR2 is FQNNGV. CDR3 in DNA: TGTGCCAGCAGCCTGGACAGGGCTTATAATTCACCCCTCCACTTT. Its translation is CASSLDRAYNSPLHF.

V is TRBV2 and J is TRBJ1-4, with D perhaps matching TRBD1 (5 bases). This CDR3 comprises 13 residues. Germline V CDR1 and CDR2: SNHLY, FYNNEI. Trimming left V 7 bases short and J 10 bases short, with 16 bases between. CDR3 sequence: CASTPGPLGKLFF. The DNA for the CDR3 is TGTGCCAGCACTCCGGGACCCTTAGGAAAACTGTTTTTT.

The CDR3 loop is CASSPPGGNTEAFF. DNA for the CDR3: TGTGCCAGCTCACCACCGGGGGGGAACACTGAAGCTTTCTTT. The V call is TRBV18, the J call TRBJ1-1, with a tentative D call TRBD1 (5 bases). The CDR3 runs to 14 residues. V was clipped by 0 bases and J by 1 base, with 6 bases between them. CDR1 is KGHSH, CDR2 LQKENI, per germline.

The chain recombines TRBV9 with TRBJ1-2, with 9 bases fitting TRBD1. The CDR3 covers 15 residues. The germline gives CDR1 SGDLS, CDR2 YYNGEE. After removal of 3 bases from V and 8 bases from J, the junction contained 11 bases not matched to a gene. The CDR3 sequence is CASSAGTGPGKGYTF. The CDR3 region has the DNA TGTGCCAGCAGCGCCGGGACAGGGCCGGGGAAAGGCTACACCTTC.

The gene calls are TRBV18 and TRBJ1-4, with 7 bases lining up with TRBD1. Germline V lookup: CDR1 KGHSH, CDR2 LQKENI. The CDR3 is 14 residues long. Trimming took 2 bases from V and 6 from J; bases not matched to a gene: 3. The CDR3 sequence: CASSPAGTDEKLFF. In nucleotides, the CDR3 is TGTGCCAGCTCACCAGCCGGGACAGATGAAAAACTGTTTTTT. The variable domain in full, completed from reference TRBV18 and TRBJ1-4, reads NAGVMQNPRHLVRRRGQEARLRCSPMKGHSHVYWYRQLPEEGLKFMVYLQKENIIDESGMPKERFSAEFPKEGPSILRIQQVVRGDSAAYFCASSPAGTDEKLFFGSGTQLSVL.

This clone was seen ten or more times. The CDR3 here is CASSGLTEQYF. The CDR3 bases are TGTGCCAGCAGTGGACTAACCGAGCAGTACTTC. The genes are TRBV27 and TRBJ2-7, with D possibly TRBD2 on 6 matching bases. This CDR3 spans 11 amino acids. Trimming removed 5 bases from V and 6 bases from J, with 8 bases in between. Germline values: CDR1 MNHEY, CDR2 SMNVEV (reference sequence).